This record covers a single TCR beta chain. The data derive from a study of tumor and adjacent non-tumor tissue in lung cancer. For the study at large: Patients comprised about a dozen adenocarcinoma, 2 squamous cell carcinoma and 1 small cell lung cancer. Aged about 31 to 76 years, patients included approximately 11 men and about five women with stage I to III disease.

TCRbeta libraries were built with three rounds of nested PCR, modified from ARM-PCR. TCRdb redid the calling of the multiplex PCR reads with MiXCR, one entry per CDR3 protein. The sample lists roughly 48,000 distinct CDR3 sequences; around 60% were seen once. Germline values: CDR1 SEHNR, CDR2 FQNEAQ (reference sequence). The CDR3 has 15 residues. V was cut by 6 bases and J by 0 bases, with 11 bases left in between. This sample's RNA came from whole unsorted tissue. The normal lung tissue was taken more than 3 cm from the tumor edge. The source is a woman in her 70s with non-small cell lung cancer. The sequencing sample was made of distant non-tumor lung tissue. The rearrangement uses TRBV7-9 and TRBJ2-2, with D perhaps given as TRBD1 or TRBD2 (6 bases each). This chain's CDR3 is CASRQGLANTGELFF. The CDR3 DNA reads TGTGCCAGCAGACAGGGACTCGCGAACACCGGGGAGCTGTTTTTT.